This T cell receptor (beta chain) was observed in a study of blood T cell repertoires in COVID-19. Germline CDR1 and CDR2: MNHEY and SMNVEV (reference sequence). J was trimmed by 9 bases and V by 3 bases; bases with no gene match: 13. The CDR3 spans 16 residues. Those who participated ranged in age from roughly 18 to 89 years and resided in about two dozen US areas. Symptom resolution, clearance, or two negative PCRs marked the recovered donors of Cohort 3. Sequenced by immunoSEQ multiplex PCR; TCRdb stores in-frame clones only, minus some. This table holds 150,000 or so clones, almost 85% found once.

The chain is built from TRBV27 and TRBJ2-3, with TRBD2 identical over 9 bases. The sample taken for sequencing was PBMCs or T cells enriched from blood (not recorded which). This TCR was sampled from a man aged 50 to 60 who had recovered from COVID-19. CDR3 nucleotides: TGTGCCAGCAGTTTGGGACTAGCTCTTCCCACAGGAACGCAGTATTTT. It codes for CASSLGLALPTGTQYF.